This is a list of T cell receptor beta chains from one sample in a study of blood T cells in healthy people across ages. A single record per CDR3 protein comes from TCRdb applying MiXCR to the 5' RACE reads. The data contain about 630,000 distinct CDR3 sequences, about 21% of them singletons. The sample taken for sequencing was blood. Receptors originate from a man in his sixties or seventies in good health. The CDR3 runs from the conserved cysteine through the conserved F or W. The order of the fields is V gene, J gene, D gene, clone size, CDR3 DNA, CDR3 protein. The D gene is left open where the match is weak. Clone size, where shown, is once, few, many, or a class for clones that have expanded.

>TRBV9|TRBJ2-1|.|few
TGTGCCAGCAGCGTAGACCCGGGGCCGAGCTCCTACAATGAGCAGTTCTTC
CASSVDPGPSSYNEQFF
>TRBV10-3|TRBJ2-5|TRBD1|few
TGTGCCATCAGTTTGGACAGGGGCTCACAAGAGACCCAGTACTTC
CAISLDRGSQETQYF
>TRBV27|TRBJ2-7|.|.
TGTGCCAGCAGCCGCCCGGGAGATAGCTACGAGCAGTACTTC
CASSRPGDSYEQYF
>TRBV10-3|TRBJ2-5|.|few
TGTGCCATCAGTGAGATTTCGACAGTCCAAGAGACCCAGTACTTC
CAISEISTVQETQYF
>TRBV7-9|TRBJ2-5|TRBD2|.
TGTGCCAGCAGCCCAGCGGGAGGTCCCCAAGAGACCCAGTACTTC
CASSPAGGPQETQYF
>TRBV18|TRBJ1-1|.|.
TGTGCCAGCTCGCCGCGCGCGGTGGGCGGGAACACTGAAGCTTTCTTT
CASSPRAVGGNTEAFF
>TRBV20-1|TRBJ2-1|.|.
TGCAGTGCTAGAGATCCTGGGGGCTACAATGAGCAGTTCTTC
CSARDPGGYNEQFF
>TRBV6-2/TRBV6-3|TRBJ1-2|.|.
TGTGCCAGCAGTTTGCCGAGGGCTGGCTACACCTTC
CASSLPRAGYTF
>TRBV5-1|TRBJ2-5|.|.
TGCGCCAGCAGCACACTAGCCGCCCAAGAGACCCAGTACTTC
CASSTLAAQETQYF
>TRBV5-5|TRBJ2-7|.|many
TGTGCCAGCAGCTTGGTCATTCCTCCCTACGAGCAGTACTTC
CASSLVIPPYEQYF
>TRBV5-1|TRBJ2-3|.|.
TGCGCCAGCAGCTTGGACAGGGCTGATACGCAGTATTTT
CASSLDRADTQYF
>TRBV25-1|TRBJ2-1|.|few
TGTGCCAGCAGTGAAGTAGGTTTCGGAGAGCAGTTCTTC
CASSEVGFGEQFF
>TRBV18|TRBJ2-2|.|.
TGTGCCAGCTCACGGGCCGGATTAAACACCGGGGAGCTGTTTTTT
CASSRAGLNTGELFF
>TRBV7-9|TRBJ2-1|.|few
TGTGCCAGCAGCTTAAGTCGCTCGGGGGTCTACAATGAGCAGTTCTTC
CASSLSRSGVYNEQFF
>TRBV2|TRBJ2-6|.|.
TGTGCCAGCAGTGTGGGGCTCTCTGGGGCCAACGTCCTGACTTTC
CASSVGLSGANVLTF
>TRBV28|TRBJ2-7|.|few
TGTGCCAGCCTCCGGGGGGCTAGCGGTACCTACGAGCAGTACTTC
CASLRGASGTYEQYF
>TRBV29-1|TRBJ2-5|TRBD2|.
TGCAGCGTCGGAGCGGGAGGTAGTATGTACGGAGAGACCCAGTACTTC
CSVGAGGSMYGETQYF
>TRBV20-1|TRBJ2-5|TRBD2|.
TGCAGTGGGCTAGCGGGAGAGAGGTGGGAGACCCAGTACTTC
CSGLAGERWETQYF
>TRBV12-3/TRBV12-4|TRBJ2-3|.|few
TGTGCCAGCAGCCGGTTAGATACGCAGTATTTT
CASSRLDTQYF
>TRBV19|TRBJ2-4|TRBD1|few
TGTGCCAGTAGTATCCCAGGGGGCGGAAACATTCAGTACTTC
CASSIPGGGNIQYF
>TRBV12-3/TRBV12-4|TRBJ2-7|.|.
TGTGCCAGCAGTTTAGCGTCTCAGGGGCCGTCCTACGAGCAGTACTTC
CASSLASQGPSYEQYF
>TRBV24-1|TRBJ2-1|TRBD1|few
TGTGCCACCAGTGAACATGACAGGGGGCAAGGAATCGATGAGCAGTTCTTC
CATSEHDRGQGIDEQFF
>TRBV10-3|TRBJ1-1|TRBD1|few
TGTGCCATCAGTGAGTCCCGAGGGAATCAGGGGGAAACTTTCTTT
CAISESRGNQGETFF
>TRBV18|TRBJ2-1|TRBD2|.
TGTGCCAGCTCACCGCTAGCGGGAGAGGGTGAGCAGTTCTTC
CASSPLAGEGEQFF
>TRBV6-5|TRBJ1-2|.|few
TGTGCCAGCACTAACTCAGGGGCCGGCTATGGCTACACCTTC
CASTNSGAGYGYTF
>TRBV24-1|TRBJ2-1|TRBD2|few
TGTGCCACCAGTGATTTTGGTGGACTAGCGGGATCCAATGAGCAGTTCTTC
CATSDFGGLAGSNEQFF
>TRBV3-1|TRBJ2-7|.|.
TGTGCCAGCAGGGATACTCCCTCCTACGAGCAGTACTTC
CASRDTPSYEQYF
>TRBV20-1|TRBJ1-2|TRBD1|.
TGCAGTGCTAGTCGTCCCGGGGACAGTGCTAACTATGGCTACACCTTC
CSASRPGDSANYGYTF
>TRBV20-1|TRBJ1-4|TRBD1|.
TGCAGTGCTACCGAAGACACCCGGGACAGTAATAATGGAAAACTGTTTTTT
CSATEDTRDSNNGKLFF
>TRBV18|TRBJ2-5|TRBD1|few
TGTGCCAGCTCACCTACGGGACAGGGCGACCAAGAGACCCAGTACTTC
CASSPTGQGDQETQYF
>TRBV30|TRBJ1-4|.|.
TGTGCCTGGAGTGGAAAGTTGGGACAACCTAATGAAAAACTGTTTTTT
CAWSGKLGQPNEKLFF
>TRBV7-8|TRBJ2-7|.|many
TGTGCCAGCAGCTTAGCGTCGGGGGAGGTCTACGAGCAGTACTTC
CASSLASGEVYEQYF
>TRBV28|TRBJ2-7|.|.
TGTGCCAGCAGTCCGCCCCGTGGTAGCGGCGAGCAGTACTTC
CASSPPRGSGEQYF
>TRBV20-1|TRBJ2-7|TRBD2|.
TGCAGTGCTAGAGAAGGGTCGCGGGAGGCGAACGAGCAGTACTTC
CSAREGSREANEQYF
>TRBV27|TRBJ2-7|.|few
TGTGCCAGCAGTTTCGCGACGGAGCGATACGAGCAGTACTTC
CASSFATERYEQYF
>TRBV28|TRBJ2-7|TRBD2|few
TGTGCCAGCAGTTCCCGGGACACCTACCGACTAGCGATCTCCTACGAGCAGTACTTC
CASSSRDTYRLAISYEQYF
>TRBV28|TRBJ2-1|.|few
TGTGCCAGCAGTCGGACCTTCAATGAGCAGTTCTTC
CASSRTFNEQFF
>TRBV2|TRBJ2-4|.|few
TGTGCCAGCAGTGTTATCCAGGGGGCCAAAAACATTCAGTACTTC
CASSVIQGAKNIQYF
>TRBV9|TRBJ1-6|.|.
TGTGCCAGCAGCGTAGATTTTGGGACGGATAATTCACCCCTCCACTTT
CASSVDFGTDNSPLHF
>TRBV18|TRBJ2-3|TRBD1|.
TGTGCCAGCTCGCCCCCGACAGGGTTCGAAGATACGCAGTATTTT
CASSPPTGFEDTQYF
>TRBV4-3|TRBJ2-5|.|many
TGCGCCAGCAGCCAAGACACAGGGCGATCGGAGACCCAGTACTTC
CASSQDTGRSETQYF
>TRBV6-2/TRBV6-3|TRBJ2-1|TRBD2|few
TGTGCCAGCAGGGCCGGGGGACTAGCGGTTAATGAGCAGTTCTTC
CASRAGGLAVNEQFF
>TRBV15|TRBJ1-5|.|many
TGTGCCACCAGCAGAGATGGGGGGAGCAATCAGCCCCAGCATTTT
CATSRDGGSNQPQHF
>TRBV6-2/TRBV6-3|TRBJ2-7|TRBD1|few
TGTGCCAGCAGTACAACCGGGACAGGGGCCTACGAGCAGTACTTC
CASSTTGTGAYEQYF
>TRBV4-2|TRBJ2-7|TRBD2|.
TGTGCCAGCAGCCAACAGGGACTAGAGGACGAGCAGTACTTC
CASSQQGLEDEQYF
>TRBV5-1|TRBJ2-1|TRBD1|few
TGCGCCAGCAGCTTGGACAGGGGGGACTCCCACAATGAGCAGTTCTTC
CASSLDRGDSHNEQFF
>TRBV4-3|TRBJ2-3|.|many
TGCGCCAGCAGCCAAGGTCGAAACCGCTACGCAGGAGATACGCAGTATTTT
CASSQGRNRYAGDTQYF
>TRBV11-3|TRBJ2-2|.|.
TGTGCCAGCAGCTTAGGCGGCTACACCGGGGAGCTGTTTTTT
CASSLGGYTGELFF
>TRBV7-8|TRBJ2-1|.|.
TGTGCCAGCAGCTTAGAGTTTTGGGAGTACCTTCAGTTCTTC
CASSLEFWEYLQFF
>TRBV20-1|TRBJ1-5|.|.
TGCAGTGCTAGAGATAAAGGTAACGGTCAGCCCCAGCATTTT
CSARDKGNGQPQHF
>TRBV11-1|TRBJ2-7|.|few
TGTGCCAGCAGCCCCGAGGGGCCGGGACTGCACTCCTACGAGCAGTACTTC
CASSPEGPGLHSYEQYF
>TRBV7-8|TRBJ2-7|.|few
TGTGCCAGCAGCCCAGGTGCCCTCATCCACGAGCAGTACTTC
CASSPGALIHEQYF
>TRBV12-3/TRBV12-4|TRBJ2-1|.|.
TGCGCCAGCAGTCTGGGACTGGTCCCTGAGGAGCAGTTCTTC
CASSLGLVPEEQFF
>TRBV21-1|TRBJ2-1|.|.
TGTGCCAGCAGCAAAGGGGGAGCGGATGATGAGCAGTTCTTC
CASSKGGADDEQFF
>TRBV24-1|TRBJ1-2|.|.
TGTGCCACCAGTGACCGGCCGGGGTTAGGTGGCTACACCTTC
CATSDRPGLGGYTF
>TRBV21-1|TRBJ1-1|.|many
TGTGCCAGCACGCCACCAGGGGGTACTGAAGCTTTCTTT
CASTPPGGTEAFF
>TRBV3-1|TRBJ2-7|.|few
TGTGCCAGCAGCCAAAGTGCCTACGAGCAGTACTTC
CASSQSAYEQYF
>TRBV7-8|TRBJ2-3|TRBD2|few
TGTGCCAGCAGCTTAGGGACTAGACCAGATACGCAGTATTTT
CASSLGTRPDTQYF
>TRBV6-2/TRBV6-3|TRBJ2-1|TRBD2|.
TGTGCCAGCAGTTCCCCGAGCGGGAGGAATGAGGTTGAGCAGTTCTTC
CASSSPSGRNEVEQFF